The clone carrying this T cell receptor (beta chain) has just a few counts. Its specificity is unknown. This entry belongs to a study of PD-1 blockade in classical Hodgkin lymphoma. General observations from the study: Before treatment, complete responders showed about the same diversity as newly diagnosed patients.

Method: immunoSEQ multiplex PCR; TCRdb's copy keeps in-frame clones and lacks some. This sample carries around 100,000 clones, about 89% of them seen once, and the ten largest clones take 5.5% to 8.5%. Autologous stem cell transplantation was followed by relapse in every patient, and brentuximab vedotin exposure varied. Germline CDR1 SGHTA, CDR2 FQGNSA. The ends were cut back, 1 base at V and 10 bases at J, with 7 bases in the middle. The CDR3 spans 11 residues. The origin of this receptor is a human donor with classical Hodgkin lymphoma. The source material was peripheral blood mononuclear cells (PBMCs), sampled before the second cycle of nivolumab. The chain uses TRBV7-2 and TRBJ1-1; D not resolved. The CDR3 coding sequence is TGTGCCAGCAGCTTAGACGGGGTAGCTTTCTTT. It is translated as CASSLDGVAFF.